What follows are 20 T cell receptor beta chains derived from one specimen sequenced in a study of cytomegalovirus exposure and HLA in healthy donors. PCR was performed using 60 Vbeta and 13 Jbeta primers. Profiling relied on immunoSEQ multiplex PCR, and the TCRdb table lists in-frame clones only, not all of them. Counted here are about 190,000 clones, about 80% occurring once; the ten biggest clones make up 0.6% to 0.7%. Input material: PBMCs. The source of these receptors is a boy aged 10-17 years in good health and CMV-seronegative.

This chain's CDR3 is CAISESASSGYEKLFF. The CDR3, as DNA: TGTGCCATCAGTGAGTCGGCAAGCAGCGGGTATGAAAAACTGTTTTTT. The V and J genes are TRBV10-3 and TRBJ1-4; D remains ambiguous. Germline V lookup: CDR1 ENHRY, CDR2 SYGVKD. Trimming took off 0 bases at V and 6 bases at J, with 14 bases between the two ends. There are 16 residues in the CDR3.

V and J are TRBV15 and TRBJ2-2, with D maybe TRBD1 (6 bases). Germline loops: CDR1 LNHNV, CDR2 YYDKDF (reference sequence). Between the trimmed V and J ends, which lost 1 base and 1 base, there was a span of 7 bases. The CDR3 has 15 amino acids. CDR3 coding DNA: TGTGCCACCAGCAGAGCGACAGGGAACACCGGGGAGCTGTTTTTT. It yields the protein CATSRATGNTGELFF.

This clone was detected once. The CDR3 loop reads CASSAGGGTEAFF. As DNA, the CDR3 is TGTGCCAGTAGCGCAGGGGGCGGCACTGAAGCTTTCTTT. The chain is built from TRBV19 and TRBJ1-1; 8 positions agree with TRBD1. This CDR3 region has 13 residues. The germline gives CDR1 LNHDA, CDR2 SQIVND (reference sequence). The V segment lost 6 bases and the J segment 4 bases; nucleotides outside the gene matches: 4.

The chain joins TRBV11-2 to TRBJ1-5; D is undetermined. The V end was cut by 2 bases, the J end by 2 bases, with 10 bases between. The CDR3 consists of 15 residues. In germline, CDR1 is SGHAT, CDR2 FQNNGV. In DNA form, the CDR3 reads TGTGCCAGCAGCTTAAATGGGGAGGGCAATCAGCCCCAGCATTTT. Protein: CASSLNGEGNQPQHF.

This CDR3 reads CASSQPTLGTAYNEQFF. The CDR3 DNA reads TGCGCCAGCAGTCAACCCACCCTCGGGACAGCTTACAATGAGCAGTTCTTC. The rearrangement uses TRBV23-1 and TRBJ2-1; 7 nucleotides align to TRBD1. TRBV23-1 is labeled an ORF, and its function is uncertain. CDR3 length: 17 residues. The trim removed 2 bases at V and 4 bases at J, leaving 11 bases unmatched.

The genes are TRBV30 and TRBJ1-5; 7 nucleotides align to TRBD1. V was pared by 5 bases and J by 0 bases, with 4 bases of the junction left unmatched. Looked up from germline, CDR1 is GTSNPN and CDR2 is SVGIG (reference sequence). The CDR3 sequence is 14 residues long. This CDR3 reads CAWGTAYSNQPQHF. The CDR3 DNA is TGTGCCTGGGGGACAGCATATAGCAATCAGCCCCAGCATTTT.

This chain joins TRBV13 and TRBJ2-3; 7 bases match TRBD2. From germline, CDR1 is PRHDT and CDR2 FYEKMQ (reference sequence). The CDR3 is 14 amino acids. Losses at the gene ends were 6 bases for V and 4 bases for J; bases not matched to a gene: 7. CDR3 region: CASREGGTSDTQYF. In DNA form, the CDR3 reads TGTGCCAGCAGAGAGGGAGGGACCTCAGATACGCAGTATTTT.

The rearrangement joins TRBV9 to TRBJ2-6; weak D call: TRBD1 (5 bases). Trimming shortened V by 4 bases and J by 0 bases, and 17 bases separated the two germline ends. The CDR3 extends over 18 amino acids. Germline V gene lookup returns CDR1 SGDLS and CDR2 YYNGEE. CDR3 region: CASSLHQTASSGANVLTF. The CDR3 nucleotides are TGTGCCAGCAGCCTTCATCAGACAGCCAGCTCTGGGGCCAACGTCCTGACTTTC.

As concerns this clone: Germline is not matched at one junction end, which may reflect a read error. The CDR3 nucleotides are TGTTCCAGCAGCTTAGGCGTTACGCGGGAGAGGGGTACGCAGTATTTT. Translated: CSSSLGVTRERGTQYF. V usage is TRBV7-9 and J usage is TRBJ2-3, with 7 bases matching TRBD2. CDR1 is SEHNR, CDR2 FQNEAQ, per germline (reference sequence). The CDR3 is 16 residues long.

This chain uses TRBV5-4 with TRBJ2-1; D not certain. V lost 3 bases and J 5 bases, leaving 3 bases between the germline ends. The CDR3 has 11 residues. The germline CDR1 and CDR2 sequences are SGHNT and YYREEE (reference sequence). CDR3 nucleotide sequence: TGTGCCAGCAGCTCGGACAATGAGCAGTTCTTC. Its protein product is CASSSDNEQFF.

The CDR3: CASSSEDPNTGELFF. The CDR3 DNA reads TGTGCCAGCAGCTCGGAGGACCCGAACACCGGGGAGCTGTTTTTT. This chain connects TRBV7-3 to TRBJ2-2; TRBD2 is a possible D gene (5 bases). This CDR3 region has 15 residues. Germline CDR1 is SGHTA and CDR2 is FQGTGA. Trimming took 4 bases from V and 0 from J, leaving 9 bases between them.

This chain uses TRBV10-3 with TRBJ1-1, with D possibly matching TRBD1 (6 bases). V gave up 3 bases and J gave up 0 bases, with 17 bases separating them. Germline CDR1 is ENHRY and CDR2 is SYGVKD. The CDR3 totals 17 residues. This CDR3 reads CAISDYGGGQMNTEAFF. In DNA form, the CDR3 reads TGTGCCATCAGTGATTATGGGGGGGGGCAAATGAACACTGAAGCTTTCTTT.

This clone was found once. Written as DNA, the CDR3 is TGTGCCTGGAATCGACAGGGGAGCACAGATACGCAGTATTTT. It yields the protein CAWNRQGSTDTQYF. This chain connects TRBV30 to TRBJ2-3, with 8 bases matching TRBD1. Germline V gives CDR1 GTSNPN, CDR2 SVGIG (reference sequence). The length of the CDR3 is 14 residues. Trimming removed 4 bases from V and 0 bases from J; junction bases left unmatched: 3.

V is TRBV5-4 and J is TRBJ2-7; possibly TRBD1 for D (6 bases). The V and J ends lost 4 bases and 6 bases respectively, with 14 bases between them. The CDR3 spans 13 residues. Germline V lookup: CDR1 SGHNT, CDR2 YYREEE (reference sequence). In DNA form, the CDR3 reads TGTGCCAGCAGCGGTCGGACAGAGAGCGAGCAGTACTTC. The encoded protein is CASSGRTESEQYF.

V is TRBV19 and J is TRBJ2-2; 10 positions agree with TRBD1. V was clipped by 6 bases and J by 2 bases; unmatched bases: 3. There are 15 residues in the CDR3. Germline CDR1 reads LNHDA; CDR2 reads SQIVND (reference sequence). The CDR3 DNA follows: TGTGCCAGTAGGGGGACAGGGGAAAACACCGGGGAGCTGTTTTTT. Translation gives CASRGTGENTGELFF.

V usage is TRBV5-1 and J usage is TRBJ2-1, with TRBD2 matching 11 bases. The CDR3 has 18 residues. With 1 base clipped from V and 0 bases from J, the junction kept 6 bases outside the gene matches. From germline, CDR1 is SGHRS and CDR2 YFSETQ. In nucleotides, the CDR3 is TGCGCCAGCAGCTTGCGGACTAGCGGGCCCTCCTCCTACAATGAGCAGTTCTTC. Its translation is CASSLRTSGPSSYNEQFF.

The chain uses TRBV5-4 and TRBJ2-7; D perhaps matches TRBD1 (6 bases). V was clipped by 4 bases and J by 2 bases, with 10 bases between them. The CDR3 loop spans 13 amino acids. Germline lookup yields CDR1 SGHNT and CDR2 YYREEE (reference sequence). DNA of the CDR3: TGTGCCAGCAGCCAGACAGGACCCTACGAGCAGTACTTC. This encodes CASSQTGPYEQYF.

J is TRBJ2-7 and V is TRBV5-1; perhaps TRBD1 as D (6 bases). Trimming cost V 0 bases and J 3 bases, with 13 bases left between them. This CDR3 is 15 amino acids long. The germline gives CDR1 SGHRS, CDR2 YFSETQ. CDR3 residues: CASSLEQGAFYEQYF. The CDR3 nucleotides read TGCGCCAGCAGCTTGGAACAGGGAGCCTTCTACGAGCAGTACTTC. Full variable domain (outside the CDR3, taken from reference TRBV5-1 and TRBJ2-7): KAGVTQTPRYLIKTRGQQVTLSCSPISGHRSVSWYQQTPGQGLQFLFEYFSETQRNKGNFPGRFSGRQFSNSRSEMNVSTLELGDSALYLCASSLEQGAFYEQYFGPGTRLTVT.

The chain links TRBV4-3 to TRBJ1-1; 8 bases line up with TRBD1. The CDR3 extends over 14 amino acids. The germline CDR1 and CDR2 sequences are LGHNA and YSLEER. The V segment lost 3 bases and the J segment 4 bases; nucleotides outside the gene matches: 4. The CDR3 DNA sequence: TGCGCCAGCAGCCAGTCCCAGGGGGCCACTGAAGCTTTCTTT. This codes for CASSQSQGATEAFF.

This clone was detected a few times. This chain links TRBV18 with TRBJ1-1, with TRBD1 as a possible D gene (6 bases). The CDR3 extends over 14 amino acids. CDR1 is KGHSH and CDR2 is LQKENI in the germline V gene. Trimming took off 3 bases at V and 6 bases at J, with 14 bases between the two ends. Written as DNA, the CDR3 is TGTGCCAGCTCACCGGGGGGGGCAGGTCCTGAAGCTTTCTTT. This codes for CASSPGGAGPEAFF.